These 24 T cell receptor beta chains share one sample of origin, sequenced in a study of T cells in women clearing cervical HPV infection. The method was immunoSEQ multiplex PCR; TCRdb's version includes in-frame clones alone and lacks a portion of them. The table for this sample gives about 39,000 clones. The sample consisted of blood buffy coat. The source of these receptors is a woman between 18 and 69 years old with a cervical HPV16 infection that either progressed to CIN3+ or cleared (not recorded which).

As for this clone: Read coverage stops 3 residues before the CDR3 terminus; the germline J gene supplies the remainder. The chain links TRBV5-1 to TRBJ2-1, with D possibly TRBD1 on 5 matching bases. Trimming removed 4 bases from V and 6 bases from J, with 8 bases in between. Germline values: CDR1 SGHRS, CDR2 YFSETQ. CDR3 length: 12 amino acids. Partial CDR3 DNA: TGCGCCAGCAGCGAACAGGCCAATGAG. Amino acids: CASSEQANE. The whole CDR3 protein reads CASSEQANEQFF.

Details on this clone: The read ends 3 residues shy of where the CDR3 ends; the end is completed using the germline J gene. The chain recombines TRBV2 with TRBJ1-1, with D maybe TRBD1 (6 bases). The CDR3 extends over 12 amino acids. The V end was cut by 7 bases, the J end by 6 bases, with 12 bases between. The germline CDR1 and CDR2 sequences are SNHLY and FYNNEI. Here the CDR3 reads CASTDRGSEAFF. The CDR3 DNA, read in part, is TGTGCCAGCACGGACAGAGGTTCTGAA. The whole variable domain, remainder taken from reference TRBV2 and TRBJ1-1, is EPEVTQTPSHQVTQMGQEVILRCVPISNHLYFYWYRQILGQKVEFLVSFYNNEISEKSEIFDDQFSVERPDGSNFTLKIRSTKLEDSAMYFCASTDRGSEAFFGQGTRLTVV.

To note about this clone: The read finishes 3 residues shy of the CDR3 end, and the germline J gene is used to complete it. The genes are TRBV5-1 and TRBJ1-6; 7 positions match TRBD1. Germline CDR1 is SGHRS and CDR2 is YFSETQ. Germline trimming cut 2 bases from V and 7 bases from J; bases unmatched to any gene: 3. CDR3 length: 14 residues. The CDR3 protein is CASSFLQGNSPLHF. Incomplete CDR3 DNA: TGCGCCAGCAGCTTCCTACAGGGGAATTCACCC. The full variable domain, its missing parts supplied by reference TRBV5-1 and TRBJ1-6, is KAGVTQTPRYLIKTRGQQVTLSCSPISGHRSVSWYQQTPGQGLQFLFEYFSETQRNKGNFPGRFSGRQFSNSRSEMNVSTLELGDSALYLCASSFLQGNSPLHFGNGTRLTVT.

Details on this clone: Coverage ceases 3 residues before the CDR3 finishes, and the germline J gene fills in the end. The chain uses TRBV30 and TRBJ2-7; TRBD2 matches at 7 bases. V lost 5 bases, J lost 5 bases, and 15 bases stayed unmatched. In germline, CDR1 is GTSNPN, CDR2 SVGIG (reference sequence). The CDR3 length is 15 residues. The CDR3 reads CAWSSWGGNIHEQYF. The part of the CDR3 DNA that was read is TGTGCCTGGTCCTCTTGGGGGGGGAATATCCACGAG.

Concerning this clone: Read sequence stops 3 residues before the CDR3 end, and the germline J gene provides the missing end. V and J are TRBV14 and TRBJ1-2, with 8 bases that match TRBD1. The germline V gene has CDR1 SGHDN and CDR2 FVKESK. V lost 4 bases to trimming and J lost 6 bases; unmatched junction nucleotides: 10. The CDR3 runs 15 residues. The CDR3 spells CASSPTTGVKNGYTF. The part of the CDR3 DNA that was read is TGTGCCAGCAGCCCCACGACAGGGGTGAAGAATGGC.

Comments on this clone: Coverage ceases 3 residues before the CDR3 finishes, and the germline J gene fills in the end. V is TRBV4-1 and J is TRBJ1-1; perhaps TRBD1 as D (5 bases). The V end lost 1 base, the J end lost 4 bases, and 22 bases lay between the germline ends. The germline V gene has CDR1 MGHRA and CDR2 YSYEKL. This CDR3 has 18 residues. The CDR3 DNA, read in part, is TGCGCCAGCAGCCAAGTGTGGGGTGGGGCCCCGACATCCACTGAA. Amino acid sequence: CASSQVWGGAPTSTE. The full CDR3 sequence reads CASSQVWGGAPTSTEAFF.

Points on this clone: The missing CDR3 end, 3 residues past where the read stops, is filled in from the germline J gene. The chain has TRBV18 and TRBJ2-5; D possibly corresponds to TRBD1 (5 bases). This CDR3 has 13 residues. V was cut by 3 bases and J by 2 bases, with 7 bases left in between. Germline CDR1 and CDR2: KGHSH and LQKENI. The covered CDR3 bases are TGTGCCAGCTCACCTCAGGGTCAAGAGACC. Protein: CASSPQGQET. The CDR3 as a whole reads CASSPQGQETQYF.

In regard to this clone: The read gets to within 3 residues of the CDR3 end, and the germline J gene fills in the rest. This rearrangement joins TRBV12-3 or TRBV12-4 to TRBJ2-7, with 9 bases that match TRBD1. The V and J ends lost 5 bases and 3 bases, in that order; junction bases with no gene match: 5. This CDR3 region has 14 residues. CDR3 DNA (partial): TGTGCCAGCAGTCCAGGGACAGGGCTCTACGAG. Protein sequence: CASSPGTGLYE. The complete CDR3 sequence is CASSPGTGLYEQYF.

Remarks on this clone: The read ends 3 residues early relative to the CDR3; the germline J gene fills the gap. The chain recombines TRBV6-1 with TRBJ2-7, with 8 bases that match TRBD1. V shed 0 bases and J 3 bases; nucleotides not matched to a gene: 4. Germline-derived CDR1 and CDR2 are MNHNS and SASEGT. The CDR3 runs 15 residues. The CDR3 sequence is CASSEAPGGFYEQYF. The sequenced part of the CDR3 DNA is TGTGCCAGCAGTGAAGCGCCAGGGGGCTTCTACGAG.

CDR3 bases read: TGTGCCAGCAGCCCCCCTAAGAGCGGGGGCGAGGCG. This sequence encodes CASSPPKSGGEA. The entire CDR3 protein reads CASSPPKSGGEAQYF. This chain connects TRBV7-9 to TRBJ2-3; 8 bases match TRBD2. The sequence runs out 3 residues before the end of the CDR3; the remainder is reconstructed from the germline J gene. The CDR3 covers 15 residues. The V gene's germline CDR1 is SEHNR and CDR2 FQNEAQ (reference sequence).

A remark on this clone: The read comes to an end 3 residues before the CDR3 does, leaving the germline J gene to fill in the end. The J gene is TRBJ2-5, the V gene TRBV12-3 or TRBV12-4; weak D call: TRBD1 (5 bases). The CDR3 runs 14 residues. The V end lost 2 bases, the J end lost 7 bases, and 14 bases lay between the germline ends. The chain's CDR3 is CASSLLDGAGTQYF. The sequenced CDR3 bases are TGTGCCAGCAGTTTACTAGATGGGGCCGGGACC.

Notes on this clone: The read falls 3 residues short of the CDR3 end, and the missing part is taken from the germline J gene. The chain has TRBV9 and TRBJ2-1; 7 positions agree with TRBD2. Germline CDR1 and CDR2: SGDLS and YYNGEE. Trimming removed 3 bases from V and 2 bases from J; junction bases left unmatched: 5. The CDR3 runs 15 residues. The CDR3 region is CASSATSAPYNEQFF. CDR3 DNA (partial): TGTGCCAGCAGCGCTACTAGCGCCCCCTACAATGAG. The full variable domain, in which reference TRBV9 and TRBJ2-1 provide the parts outside the CDR3, is DSGVTQTPKHLITATGQRVTLRCSPRSGDLSVYWYQQSLDQGLQFLIQYYNGEERAKGNILERFSAQQFPDLHSELNLSSLELGDSALYFCASSATSAPYNEQFFGPGTRLTVL.

With respect to this clone: The DNA ends 3 residues before the CDR3 does, and the rest of the CDR3 is filled in from the germline J gene. The chain combines TRBV5-1 with TRBJ2-2; 11 nucleotides align to TRBD1. The CDR3 length is 16 residues. The V and J ends lost 4 bases and 4 bases, in that order; junction bases with no gene match: 6. The V gene's germline CDR1 is SGHRS and CDR2 YFSETQ. CDR3 region: CASSTSGTGGTGELFF. The CDR3 bases that were read are TGCGCCAGCAGCACCTCCGGGACAGGGGGCACCGGGGAG. Together with reference TRBV5-1 and TRBJ2-2, the CDR3 gives the full variable domain: KAGVTQTPRYLIKTRGQQVTLSCSPISGHRSVSWYQQTPGQGLQFLFEYFSETQRNKGNFPGRFSGRQFSNSRSEMNVSTLELGDSALYLCASSTSGTGGTGELFFGEGSRLTVL.

Remarks on this clone: The read gets to within 3 residues of the CDR3 end, and the germline J gene fills in the rest. The rearrangement joins TRBV7-2 to TRBJ2-5; D gene uncertain. Germline values: CDR1 SGHTA, CDR2 FQGNSA. With 5 bases removed from V and 2 bases from J, the gap between germline ends came to 3 bases. CDR3 length: 11 residues. The DNA read from the CDR3 is TGTGCCAGCAGCCCTCAAGAGACC. Its protein is CASSPQET. The full-length CDR3 reads as CASSPQETQYF.

A note on this clone: The read terminates 3 residues ahead of where the CDR3 ends, so the germline J gene completes it. The rearrangement links TRBV19 to TRBJ1-2; 7 nucleotides align to TRBD1. The CDR3 covers 14 residues. CDR1 is LNHDA and CDR2 is SQIVND in the germline V gene (reference sequence). The covered CDR3 bases are TGTGCCAGTAATGGAAAAAAGGGGGCGTGGGGC. Translating gives CASNGKKGAWG. Given in full, the CDR3 is CASNGKKGAWGYTF.

In the case of this clone: The read halts 3 residues ahead of the CDR3 end, with the missing end drawn from the germline J gene. This chain connects TRBV7-9 to TRBJ2-1, with D unresolved. V was trimmed by 1 base and J by 3 bases, leaving 7 bases between them. Looked up from germline, CDR1 is SEHNR and CDR2 is FQNEAQ (reference sequence). This CDR3 comprises 14 residues. The DNA read from the CDR3 is TGTGCCAGCAGCTTAGGGGCCCGCTACAATGAG. Translation: CASSLGARYNE. The whole CDR3 region reads CASSLGARYNEQFF.

With respect to this clone: Sequencing ends 3 residues short of the CDR3 end; the germline J gene provides the rest. The chain has TRBV6-1 and TRBJ1-1; 11 bases map to TRBD1. The CDR3 loop spans 15 amino acids. The germline gives CDR1 MNHNS, CDR2 SASEGT. The covered CDR3 bases are TGTGCCAGCAGTGAAGCGCTTGGGACAGGGGGGAAA. Encoded protein: CASSEALGTGGK. The CDR3 as a whole reads CASSEALGTGGKAFF.

A note on this clone: The read ends 3 residues before the CDR3 terminus; that terminus is restored from the germline J gene. The chain joins TRBV5-4 to TRBJ2-2; no clear D gene. Germline V gene lookup returns CDR1 SGHNT and CDR2 YYREEE (reference sequence). CDR3 length: 14 amino acids. Trimming left V 4 bases short and J 6 bases short, with 13 bases between. CDR3 loop: CASSPGTRAGELFF. The CDR3 bases that were read are TGTGCCAGCAGCCCAGGTACGCGAGCCGGGGAG.

With respect to this clone: The sequenced fragment ends 3 residues before the CDR3 boundary, so the rest is inferred from the germline J gene. The gene calls are TRBV7-3 and TRBJ2-5, with 9 bases aligning to TRBD2. The J segment lost 5 bases and the V segment lost 3 bases, leaving 10 bases of the junction unmatched. CDR1 and CDR2 (germline): SGHTA, FQGTGA. The CDR3 is 16 residues long. The CDR3 bases that were read are TGTGCCAGCAGCTTGTCGCGCGGGGGGGCAGGGGAGACC. Amino acids: CASSLSRGGAGET. The full CDR3 is CASSLSRGGAGETQYF.

Turning to this clone: The read stops 3 residues short of the end of the CDR3; the missing end is completed from the germline J gene. The chain couples TRBV11-2 to TRBJ2-5; the D gene is possibly TRBD1 (6 bases). Trimming shortened V by 1 base and J by 5 bases, and 14 bases separated the two germline ends. This CDR3 has 15 amino acids. Germline lookup yields CDR1 SGHAT and CDR2 FQNNGV. The part of the CDR3 DNA that was read is TGTGCCAGCAGCTTAGGGCAGGGGTCTGTGGAGACC. Translated: CASSLGQGSVET. The whole CDR3 sequence reads CASSLGQGSVETQYF.

With regard to this clone: The read is 3 residues too short to cover the CDR3 end, so that end is filled in from the germline J gene. This chain connects TRBV9 to TRBJ2-7; 12 positions agree with TRBD2. J was trimmed by 2 bases and V by 4 bases; bases with no gene match: 7. In germline, CDR1 is SGDLS, CDR2 YYNGEE. The CDR3 loop spans 16 amino acids. The CDR3 sequence: CASSPIPSGGAYEQYF. The covered CDR3 bases are TGTGCCAGCAGCCCCATACCTAGCGGGGGGGCCTACGAG.

Regarding this clone: The DNA ends 3 residues before the CDR3 does, and the rest of the CDR3 is filled in from the germline J gene. V usage is TRBV7-3 and J usage is TRBJ2-2; 7 bases line up with TRBD1. Germline CDR1 reads SGHTA; CDR2 reads FQGTGA. The J segment lost 5 bases and the V segment lost 5 bases, leaving 8 bases of the junction unmatched. The CDR3 totals 15 residues. CDR3 residues: CASSTKQGRTGELFF. The DNA read from the CDR3 is TGTGCCAGCAGCACCAAACAGGGGCGGACCGGGGAG.

As for this clone: The read terminates 3 residues ahead of where the CDR3 ends, so the germline J gene completes it. The V call is TRBV5-4, the J call TRBJ2-2, with 9 bases lining up with TRBD1. After removal of 0 bases from V and 5 bases from J, the junction contained 2 bases not matched to a gene. CDR3 size: 15 residues. CDR1 SGHNT and CDR2 YYREEE come from the germline V gene (reference sequence). Incomplete CDR3 DNA: TGTGCCAGCAGCTTGGGACAGGGGGAAACCGGGGAG. It yields the protein CASSLGQGETGE. The entire CDR3 protein reads CASSLGQGETGELFF.

A remark on this clone: The DNA ends 3 residues before the CDR3 does, and the rest of the CDR3 is filled in from the germline J gene. The chain links TRBV5-4 to TRBJ2-3, with D possibly being TRBD2 (6 bases). V lost 4 bases, J lost 5 bases, and 17 bases lay in between. Germline lookup yields CDR1 SGHNT and CDR2 YYREEE (reference sequence). The CDR3 is made up of 15 amino acids. The CDR3 sequence is CASSPGLPKIDTQYF. The CDR3 DNA, read in part, is TGTGCCAGCAGCCCCGGACTACCCAAGATAGATACG.